The TCR beta chain described here comes from a study of beta chain features in type 1 diabetes. Whole-study results and caveats: Equally in patients and controls, PCR might preferentially amplify shorter templates. Fewer junction insertions and more nucleotide deletions appeared in type 1 diabetes patients.

On this clone: Antigen unknown.

CDR1 and CDR2 from the germline V gene are LNHDA and SQIVND (reference sequence). The CDR3 is 14 residues long. The V end was cut by 7 bases, the J end by 5 bases, with 15 bases between. Per donor, one heparinised blood draw averaged about 116 mL. The authors reverse transcribed all of the isolated RNA, so sequencing captured expressed TCRB transcripts. Around 3.57 million reads was the average for naive, central memory and regulatory T cell samples. Only in-frame clones appear in the TCRdb table, and some are missing; sequencing was by immunoSEQ multiplex PCR. The sample has 860,000 or so clones, 17% seen once.

The TCR comes from a woman in her late teens or twenties in good health. The chain couples TRBV19 to TRBJ1-5; D remains unclear. Source material: naive CD4+ T cells from blood. For the CDR3, the DNA is TGTGCCAGTAAGGATGATAGGAGCCATCAGCCCCAGCATTTT. The encoded protein is CASKDDRSHQPQHF.